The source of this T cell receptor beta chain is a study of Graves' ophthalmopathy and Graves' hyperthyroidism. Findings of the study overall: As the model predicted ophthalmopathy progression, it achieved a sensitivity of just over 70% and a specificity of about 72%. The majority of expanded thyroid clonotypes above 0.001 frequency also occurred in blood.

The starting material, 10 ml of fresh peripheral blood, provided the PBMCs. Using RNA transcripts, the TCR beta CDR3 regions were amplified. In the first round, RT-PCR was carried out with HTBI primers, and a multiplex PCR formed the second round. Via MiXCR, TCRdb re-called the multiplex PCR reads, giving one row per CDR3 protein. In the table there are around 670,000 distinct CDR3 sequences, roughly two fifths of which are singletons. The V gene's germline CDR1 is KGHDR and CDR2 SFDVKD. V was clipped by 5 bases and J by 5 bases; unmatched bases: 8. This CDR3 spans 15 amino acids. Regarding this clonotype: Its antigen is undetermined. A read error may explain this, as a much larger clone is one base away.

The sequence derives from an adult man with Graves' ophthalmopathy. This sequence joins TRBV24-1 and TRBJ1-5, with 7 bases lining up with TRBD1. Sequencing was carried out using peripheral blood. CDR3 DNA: TGTGCCACCAGTGGAAGGGACAGTCTGGATCAGCCCCAGCATTTT. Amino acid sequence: CATSGRDSLDQPQHF.